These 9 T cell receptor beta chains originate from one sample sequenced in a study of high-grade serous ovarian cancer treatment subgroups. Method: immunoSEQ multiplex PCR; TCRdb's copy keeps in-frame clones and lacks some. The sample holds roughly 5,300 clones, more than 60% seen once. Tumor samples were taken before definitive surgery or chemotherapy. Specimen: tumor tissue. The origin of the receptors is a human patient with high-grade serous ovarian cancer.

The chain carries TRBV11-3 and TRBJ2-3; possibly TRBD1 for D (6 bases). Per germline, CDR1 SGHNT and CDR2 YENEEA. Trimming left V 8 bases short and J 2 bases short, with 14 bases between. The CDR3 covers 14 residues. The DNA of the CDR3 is TGTGCCAGCGGTTTAGGACAGCCCACAGATACGCAGTATTTT. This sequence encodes CASGLGQPTDTQYF.

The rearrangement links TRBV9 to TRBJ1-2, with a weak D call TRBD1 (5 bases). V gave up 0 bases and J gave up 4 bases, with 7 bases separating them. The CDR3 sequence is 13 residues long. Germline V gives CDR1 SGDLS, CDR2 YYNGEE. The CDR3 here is CASSVAGIYGYTF. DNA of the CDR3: TGTGCCAGCAGCGTAGCAGGGATCTATGGCTACACCTTC.

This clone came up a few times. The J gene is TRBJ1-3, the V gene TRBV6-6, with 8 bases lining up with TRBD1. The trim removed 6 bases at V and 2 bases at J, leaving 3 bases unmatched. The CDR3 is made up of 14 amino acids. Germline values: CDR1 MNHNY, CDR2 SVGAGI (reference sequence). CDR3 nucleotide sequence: TGTGCCAGCAGGGGACAGGACCCTGGAAACACCATATATTTT. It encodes CASRGQDPGNTIYF.

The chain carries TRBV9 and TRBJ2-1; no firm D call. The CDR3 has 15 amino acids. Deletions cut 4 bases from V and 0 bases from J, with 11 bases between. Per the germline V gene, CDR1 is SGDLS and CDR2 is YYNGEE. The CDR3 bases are TGTGCCAGCAGCCCGACTTACTTCTCCTACAATGAGCAGTTCTTC. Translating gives CASSPTYFSYNEQFF.

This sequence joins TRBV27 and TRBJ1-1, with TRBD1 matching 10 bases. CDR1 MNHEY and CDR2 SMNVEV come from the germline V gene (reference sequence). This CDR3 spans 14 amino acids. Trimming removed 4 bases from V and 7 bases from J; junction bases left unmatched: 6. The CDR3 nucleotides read TGTGCCAGCAGTTGGGACGGGACAGGGGTTGAAGCTTTCTTT. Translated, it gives CASSWDGTGVEAFF.

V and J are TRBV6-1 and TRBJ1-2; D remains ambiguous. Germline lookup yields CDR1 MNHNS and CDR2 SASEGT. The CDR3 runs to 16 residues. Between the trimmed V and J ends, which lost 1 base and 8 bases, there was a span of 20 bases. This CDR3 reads CASSEGVDSWAEGYTF. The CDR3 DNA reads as TGTGCCAGCAGTGAAGGGGTAGACTCCTGGGCGGAGGGCTACACCTTC.

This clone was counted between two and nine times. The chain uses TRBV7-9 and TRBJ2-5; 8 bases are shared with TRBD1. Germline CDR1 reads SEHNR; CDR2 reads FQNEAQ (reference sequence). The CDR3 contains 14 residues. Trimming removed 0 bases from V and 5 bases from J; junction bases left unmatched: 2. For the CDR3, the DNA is TGTGCCAGCAGCTTAGCGACAGGGGAGGAGACCCAGTACTTC. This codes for CASSLATGEETQYF.

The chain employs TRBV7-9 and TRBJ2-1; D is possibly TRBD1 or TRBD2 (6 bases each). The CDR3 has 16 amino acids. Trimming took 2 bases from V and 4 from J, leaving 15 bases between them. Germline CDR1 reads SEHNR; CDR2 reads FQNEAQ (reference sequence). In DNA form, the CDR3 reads TGTGCCAGCAGCTTACGCCGGGGGCTGGGTTACAATGAGCAGTTCTTC. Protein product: CASSLRRGLGYNEQFF.

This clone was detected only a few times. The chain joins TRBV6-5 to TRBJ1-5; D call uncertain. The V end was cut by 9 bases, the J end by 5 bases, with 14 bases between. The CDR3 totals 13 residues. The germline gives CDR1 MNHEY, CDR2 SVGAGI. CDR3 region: CASARGSDQPQHF. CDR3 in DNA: TGTGCCAGTGCACGGGGAAGCGATCAGCCCCAGCATTTT.